A selection of T cell receptor beta chains follows, all from one sample in a study of shared clonotypes between healthy human individuals. TCRdb's table, derived via immunoSEQ multiplex PCR, lists solely in-frame clones and lacks some. The sample records some 1,600,000 clones, approximately 98% being singletons. The sample taken for sequencing was naive CD4+ T cells sorted from blood. These receptors originate from a man aged 25-45 years in good health. Each CDR3 is given with its conserved first and last residue. Each record gives: CDR3 DNA, CDR3 protein, J gene, clone size, D gene, V gene. A D gene is named only where the DNA matches it firmly. A row's size may be missing; if present it is once, few, many or a size class.

TGTGCCAGCAGTGAACCACTAGCGGGTCTGTTCTTC | CASSEPLAGLFF | TRBJ2-1 | - | TRBD2 | TRBV27
TGCGCCAGCAGCTTGCCGAGGACCCGCCTTGGCGGTGGGCCCCAGCATTTT | CASSLPRTRLGGGPQHF | TRBJ1-5 | - | - | TRBV5-1
TGCGCCAGCAGTGAAGCCAGCCCCGCGGGAGCCAAAAACATTCAGTACTTC | CASSEASPAGAKNIQYF | TRBJ2-4 | once | - | TRBV10-1
TGTGCCAGCAGGGACAGGGGGTCTAGCACAGATACGCAGTATTTT | CASRDRGSSTDTQYF | TRBJ2-3 | - | TRBD1 | TRBV6-5
TGCGCCAGCAGCCAAGCCCTGACTAGCGGGAGTTACAATGAGCAGTTCTTC | CASSQALTSGSYNEQFF | TRBJ2-1 | once | TRBD2 | TRBV4-1
TGTGCCAGCAGTTTACCAGGGACAGGGGTCACTGAAGCTTTCTTT | CASSLPGTGVTEAFF | TRBJ1-1 | - | TRBD1 | TRBV28
TGTGCCAGCAGCCCGGACAGGGGTCAGCCCCAGCATTTT | CASSPDRGQPQHF | TRBJ1-5 | - | TRBD1 | TRBV5-4
TGTGCCAGCAGGGCAGGCACGGCCTACGAGCAGTACTTC | CASRAGTAYEQYF | TRBJ2-7 | - | - | TRBV2
TGTGCCAGCAGCCGTGTAGCGGCCAGGAGCTCCTACAATGAGCAGTTCTTC | CASSRVAARSSYNEQFF | TRBJ2-1 | - | - | TRBV27
TGTGCCAGCAGTGACCCTCGTAGGACAGTGAGCGGGAGCTCCTACGAGCAGTACTTC | CASSDPRRTVSGSSYEQYF | TRBJ2-7 | - | TRBD2 | TRBV6-1
TGTGCCACCAGCAGGGCGGGGTCCTACAATGAGCAGTTCTTC | CATSRAGSYNEQFF | TRBJ2-1 | once | - | TRBV15
TGCGCCAGCAGCTCCGGGACAGGGGCAACTAATGAAAAACTGTTTTTT | CASSSGTGATNEKLFF | TRBJ1-4 | - | TRBD1 | TRBV5-1
TGTGCCAGCAGTTCCACGGCGGGAGTCCCCTCAGATACGCAGTATTTT | CASSSTAGVPSDTQYF | TRBJ2-3 | once | TRBD2 | TRBV28
TGCGCCAGCAGCTCCGACGGCAACTCTGGAAACACCATATATTTT | CASSSDGNSGNTIYF | TRBJ1-3 | - | - | TRBV5-1
TGTGCCAGCAGTACCATCAATGAGCAGTTCTTC | CASSTINEQFF | TRBJ2-1 | - | - | TRBV2
TGTGCCAGCAGTTTCAGGGGAATTCAGCCCCAGCATTTT | CASSFRGIQPQHF | TRBJ1-5 | once | - | TRBV27
TGTGCCAGCACCATGGACGGGAGGGCAAAACCCTACGAGCAGTACTTC | CASTMDGRAKPYEQYF | TRBJ2-7 | - | TRBD2 | TRBV5-4
TGTGCCAGCTCACTCTCAGACGCGCGCCCGCTACATAGCAATCAGCCCCAGCATTTT | CASSLSDARPLHSNQPQHF | TRBJ1-5 | - | - | TRBV18
TGCGCCAGCAGCCCGGAAATACTGAACACTGAAGCTTTCTTT | CASSPEILNTEAFF | TRBJ1-1 | - | - | TRBV5-1
TGTGCCAGCAGCCGTTGGAGGGACAGTAACAATGAGCAGTTCTTC | CASSRWRDSNNEQFF | TRBJ2-1 | - | - | TRBV6-5